What follows describes a single T cell receptor (beta chain). The antigen it recognizes is unknown. Nothing much larger sits one base from this clone, and base qualities are not available. What the treatment or condition label conveys for this sample: allogeneic hematopoietic cell transplantation with graft depleted of TCRalphabeta T cells and CD19 B cells. TCRalphabeta/CD19-depleted allogeneic hematopoietic cell grafts were given to the transplant recipients, all of whom were children. These data belong to a study of T-cell reconstitution after alpha-beta-depleted transplantation in children (dated by TCRdb to 2016 to 2017). For the wider study: Using TCR repertoire profiling, the study quantitatively followed how T-cell immune reconstitution unfolded in children after TCRalphabeta/CD19-depleted allogeneic hematopoietic cell transplantation. Points the paper makes about the study in general: In some patients, the high TCRbeta diversity seen at day 60 was put down to recipient T cells and intrathymic progenitors that had survived conditioning. The frequencies of hyperexpanded clones fell over the following months, and after one year, T-cell counts and TCRbeta diversity were mostly attributed to newly produced T cells. The apparently early recovery of alphabetaT-cell counts about two months after transplant reportedly depended on only several hundred rapidly expanded clones that came from non-depleted graft cells.

Trimming leaves V shorter by 1 base and J shorter by 3 bases, with the junction holding 7 bases beyond the gene matches. Reading from cysteine to phenylalanine, the CDR3 counts 17 amino acids. Just CDR3 DNA is preserved here, 51 bases in frame from base 1. CDR1 and CDR2 were assigned from the germline V gene as SGHTA and FQGTGA. The library was produced with PCR. TCRdb names Illumina HiSeq 2500 as the instrument used. TCR libraries were prepared with molecular barcoding, using unique molecular identifiers to normalize TCRbeta repertoire quantification. TCRdb trimmed the raw reads at Q25, called clones with MiXCR and kept productive beta chains. When rows share a CDR3 protein, they turn into one entry using the most common DNA and genes. The sample table shows roughly 790,000 distinct CDR3 sequences, and 15% to 20% are seen once. Together, the top ten hold around 5.3% of the sample.

Sequences were derived from PBMCs, mostly from graft donor cells, sampled 360 days after TCRalphabeta/CD19-depleted stem cell transplant. This clonotype was sampled from a male patient under 18 who had a stem cell transplant for acute lymphoblastic leukemia, so the T cells may come from the graft donor. The rearranged segments are TRBV7-3 and TRBJ2-4, with TRBD1 matching 9 junction bases. The CDR3 region reads CASSLMRLTGGKNIQYF. The nucleotide sequence reads as follows: TGTGCCAGCAGCTTAATGCGCCTGACAGGGGGCAAAAACATTCAGTACTTC.